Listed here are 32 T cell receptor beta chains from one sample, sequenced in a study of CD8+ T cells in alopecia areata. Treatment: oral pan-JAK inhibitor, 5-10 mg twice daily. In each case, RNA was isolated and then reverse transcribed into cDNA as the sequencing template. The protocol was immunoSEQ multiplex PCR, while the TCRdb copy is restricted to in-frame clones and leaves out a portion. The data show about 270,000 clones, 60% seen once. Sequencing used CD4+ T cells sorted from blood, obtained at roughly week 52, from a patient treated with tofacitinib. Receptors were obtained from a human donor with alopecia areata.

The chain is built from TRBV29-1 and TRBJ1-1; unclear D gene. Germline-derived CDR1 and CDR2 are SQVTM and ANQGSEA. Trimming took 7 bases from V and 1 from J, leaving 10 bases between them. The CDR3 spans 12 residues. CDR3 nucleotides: TGCAGCGGCGACGTCCGGAACACTGAAGCTTTCTTT. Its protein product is CSGDVRNTEAFF.

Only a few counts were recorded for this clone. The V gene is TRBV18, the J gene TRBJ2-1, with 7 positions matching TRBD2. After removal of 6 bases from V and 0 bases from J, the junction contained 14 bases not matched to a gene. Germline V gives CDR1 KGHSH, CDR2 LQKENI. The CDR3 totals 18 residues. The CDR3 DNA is TGTGCCAGCTCCAAGGTATTCTCCACGGGGGGCTCCTACAATGAGCAGTTCTTC. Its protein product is CASSKVFSTGGSYNEQFF.

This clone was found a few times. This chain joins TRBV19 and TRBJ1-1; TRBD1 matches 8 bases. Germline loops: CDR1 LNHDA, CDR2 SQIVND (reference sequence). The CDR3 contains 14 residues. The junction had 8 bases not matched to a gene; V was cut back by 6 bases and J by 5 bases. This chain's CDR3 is CASSQTGVRTEAFF. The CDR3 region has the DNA TGTGCCAGTAGCCAGACAGGGGTTAGGACTGAAGCTTTCTTT.

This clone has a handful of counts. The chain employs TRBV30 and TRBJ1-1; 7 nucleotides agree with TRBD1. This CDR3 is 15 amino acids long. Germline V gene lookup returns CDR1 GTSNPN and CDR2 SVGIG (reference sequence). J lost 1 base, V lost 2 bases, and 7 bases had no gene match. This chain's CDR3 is CAWSSPGQRNTEAFF. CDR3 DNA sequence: TGTGCCTGGAGTAGCCCGGGACAGAGGAACACTGAAGCTTTCTTT.

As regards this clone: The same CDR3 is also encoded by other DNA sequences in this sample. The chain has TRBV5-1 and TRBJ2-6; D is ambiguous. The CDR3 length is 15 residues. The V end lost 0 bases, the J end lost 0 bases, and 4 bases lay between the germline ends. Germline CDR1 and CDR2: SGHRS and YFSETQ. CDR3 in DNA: TGCGCCAGCAGCTTGGGGGCCTCTGGGGCCAACGTCCTGACTTTC. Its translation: CASSLGASGANVLTF.

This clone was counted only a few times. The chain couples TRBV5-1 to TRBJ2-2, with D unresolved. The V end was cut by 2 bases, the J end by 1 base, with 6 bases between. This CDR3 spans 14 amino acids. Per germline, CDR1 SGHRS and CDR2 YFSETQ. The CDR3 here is CASSFERNTGELFF. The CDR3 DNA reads TGCGCCAGCAGCTTCGAGAGGAACACCGGGGAGCTGTTTTTT.

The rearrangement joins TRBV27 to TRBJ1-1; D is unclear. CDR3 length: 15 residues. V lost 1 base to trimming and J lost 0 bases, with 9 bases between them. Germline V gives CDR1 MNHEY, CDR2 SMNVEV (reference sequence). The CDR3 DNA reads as TGTGCCAGCAGTTTATTCGGGGAATTGAACACTGAAGCTTTCTTT. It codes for CASSLFGELNTEAFF.

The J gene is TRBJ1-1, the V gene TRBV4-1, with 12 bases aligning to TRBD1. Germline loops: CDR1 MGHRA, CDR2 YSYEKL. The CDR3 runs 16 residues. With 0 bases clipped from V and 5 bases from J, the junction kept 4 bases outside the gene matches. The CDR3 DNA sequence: TGCGCCAGCAGCCAAGATCGGGGACAGGGGGCAACTGAAGCTTTCTTT. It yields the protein CASSQDRGQGATEAFF.

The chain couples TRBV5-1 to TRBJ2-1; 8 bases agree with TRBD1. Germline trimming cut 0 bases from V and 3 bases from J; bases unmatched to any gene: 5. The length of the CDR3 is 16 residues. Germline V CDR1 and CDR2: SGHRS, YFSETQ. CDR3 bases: TGCGCCAGCAGCTTGGCCGGGACAGGTTACTACAATGAGCAGTTCTTC. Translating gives CASSLAGTGYYNEQFF. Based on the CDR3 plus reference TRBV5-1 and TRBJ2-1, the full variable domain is KAGVTQTPRYLIKTRGQQVTLSCSPISGHRSVSWYQQTPGQGLQFLFEYFSETQRNKGNFPGRFSGRQFSNSRSEMNVSTLELGDSALYLCASSLAGTGYYNEQFFGPGTRLTVL.

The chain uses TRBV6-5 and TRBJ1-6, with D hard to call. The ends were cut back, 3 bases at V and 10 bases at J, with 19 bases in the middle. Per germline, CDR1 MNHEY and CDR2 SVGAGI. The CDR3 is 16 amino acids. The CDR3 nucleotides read TGTGCCAGCAGTTATCTAGGCGGGGTACACAACTCACCCCTCCACTTT. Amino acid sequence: CASSYLGGVHNSPLHF.

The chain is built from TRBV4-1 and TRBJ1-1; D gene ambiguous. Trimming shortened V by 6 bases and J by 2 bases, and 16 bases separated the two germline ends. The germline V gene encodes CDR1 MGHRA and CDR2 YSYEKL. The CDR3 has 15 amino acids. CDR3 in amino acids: CASRSLGGVNTEAFF. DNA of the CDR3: TGCGCCAGCAGGTCCTTGGGCGGAGTTAACACTGAAGCTTTCTTT.

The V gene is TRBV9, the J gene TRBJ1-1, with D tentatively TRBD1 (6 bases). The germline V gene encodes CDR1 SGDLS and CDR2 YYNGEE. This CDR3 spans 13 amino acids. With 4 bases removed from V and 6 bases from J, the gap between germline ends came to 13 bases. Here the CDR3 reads CASSPTNRAEAFF. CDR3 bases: TGTGCCAGCAGCCCAACAAACAGGGCTGAAGCTTTCTTT.

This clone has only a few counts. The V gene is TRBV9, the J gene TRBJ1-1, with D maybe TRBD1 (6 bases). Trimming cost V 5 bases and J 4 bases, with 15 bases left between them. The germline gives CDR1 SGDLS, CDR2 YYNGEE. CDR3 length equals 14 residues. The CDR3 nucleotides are TGTGCCAGCAGTCCAGTGAGGGGGATCACTGAAGCTTTCTTT. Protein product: CASSPVRGITEAFF.

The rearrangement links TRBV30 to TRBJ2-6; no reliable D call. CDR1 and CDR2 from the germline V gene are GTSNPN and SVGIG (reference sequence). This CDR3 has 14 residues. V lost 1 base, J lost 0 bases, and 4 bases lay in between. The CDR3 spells CAWSESSGANVLTF. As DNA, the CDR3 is TGTGCCTGGAGTGAAAGCTCTGGGGCCAACGTCCTGACTTTC.

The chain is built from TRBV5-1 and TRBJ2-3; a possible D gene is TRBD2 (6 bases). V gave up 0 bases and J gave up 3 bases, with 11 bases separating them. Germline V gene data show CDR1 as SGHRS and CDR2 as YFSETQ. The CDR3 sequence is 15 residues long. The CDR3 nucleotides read TGCGCCAGCAGCTTGGCCAGGAGGGCTACAGATACGCAGTATTTT. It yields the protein CASSLARRATDTQYF.

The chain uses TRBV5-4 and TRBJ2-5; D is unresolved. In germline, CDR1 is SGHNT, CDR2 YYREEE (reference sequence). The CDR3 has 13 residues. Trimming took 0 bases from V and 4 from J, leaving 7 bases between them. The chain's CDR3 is CASSLAVRETQYF. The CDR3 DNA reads TGTGCCAGCAGCTTGGCAGTGAGAGAGACCCAGTACTTC.

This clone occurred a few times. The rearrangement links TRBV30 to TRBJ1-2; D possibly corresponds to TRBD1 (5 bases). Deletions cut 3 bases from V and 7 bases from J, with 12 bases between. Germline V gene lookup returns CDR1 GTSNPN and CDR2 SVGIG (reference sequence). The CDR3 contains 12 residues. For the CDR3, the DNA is TGTGCCTGGAGGGCGACAGTTCGTGGCTACACCTTC. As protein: CAWRATVRGYTF.

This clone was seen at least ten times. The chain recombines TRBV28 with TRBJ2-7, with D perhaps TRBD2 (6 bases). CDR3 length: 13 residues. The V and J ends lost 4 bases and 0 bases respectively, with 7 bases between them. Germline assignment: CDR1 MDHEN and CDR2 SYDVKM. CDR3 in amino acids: CASSWTNSYEQYF. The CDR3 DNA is TGTGCCAGCAGTTGGACTAACTCCTACGAGCAGTACTTC.

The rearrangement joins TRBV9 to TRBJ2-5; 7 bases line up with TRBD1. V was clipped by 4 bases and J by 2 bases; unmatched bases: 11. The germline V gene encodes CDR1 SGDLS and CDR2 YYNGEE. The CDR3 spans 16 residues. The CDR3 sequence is CASSPRTGTVQETQYF. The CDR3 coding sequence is TGTGCCAGCAGCCCCCGAACGGGGACAGTGCAAGAGACCCAGTACTTC.

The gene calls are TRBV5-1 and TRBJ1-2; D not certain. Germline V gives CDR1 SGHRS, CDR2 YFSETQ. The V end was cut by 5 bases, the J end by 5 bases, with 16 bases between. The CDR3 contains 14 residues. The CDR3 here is CASSHEPAGYGYTF. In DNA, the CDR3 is TGCGCCAGCAGTCATGAGCCCGCCGGGTATGGCTACACCTTC.

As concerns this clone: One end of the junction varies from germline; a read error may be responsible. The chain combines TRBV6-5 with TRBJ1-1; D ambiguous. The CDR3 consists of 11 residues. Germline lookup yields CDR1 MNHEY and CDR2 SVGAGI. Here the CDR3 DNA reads TGTGCCAGCAGCCACAAGGGCCTCCCCATCTTT. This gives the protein CASSHKGLPIF.

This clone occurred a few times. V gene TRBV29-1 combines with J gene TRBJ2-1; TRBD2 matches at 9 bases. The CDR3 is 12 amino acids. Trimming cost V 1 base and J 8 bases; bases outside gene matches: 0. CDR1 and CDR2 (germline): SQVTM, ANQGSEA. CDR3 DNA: TGCAGCGTTGAAGGCGGGGGGGATGAGCAGTTCTTC. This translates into CSVEGGGDEQFF.

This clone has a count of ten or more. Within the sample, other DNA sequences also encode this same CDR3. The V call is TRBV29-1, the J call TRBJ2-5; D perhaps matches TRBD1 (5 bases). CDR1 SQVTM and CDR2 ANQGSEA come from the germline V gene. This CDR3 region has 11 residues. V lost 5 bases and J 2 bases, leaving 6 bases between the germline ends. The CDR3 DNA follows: TGCAGCGTTCGACAGCAAGAGACCCAGTACTTC. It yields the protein CSVRQQETQYF.

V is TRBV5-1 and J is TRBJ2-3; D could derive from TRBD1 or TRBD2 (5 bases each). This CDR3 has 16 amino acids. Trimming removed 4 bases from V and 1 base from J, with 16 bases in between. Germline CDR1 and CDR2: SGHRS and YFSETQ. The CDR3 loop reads CASSPSRQGRTDTQYF. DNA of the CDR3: TGCGCCAGCAGCCCCTCCCGTCAGGGACGCACAGATACGCAGTATTTT.

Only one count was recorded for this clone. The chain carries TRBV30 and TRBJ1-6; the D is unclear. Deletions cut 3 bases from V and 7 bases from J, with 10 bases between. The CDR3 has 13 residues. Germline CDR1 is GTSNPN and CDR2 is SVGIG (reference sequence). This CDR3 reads CAWRGNLNSPLHF. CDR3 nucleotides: TGTGCCTGGAGGGGTAACCTAAATTCACCCCTCCACTTT.

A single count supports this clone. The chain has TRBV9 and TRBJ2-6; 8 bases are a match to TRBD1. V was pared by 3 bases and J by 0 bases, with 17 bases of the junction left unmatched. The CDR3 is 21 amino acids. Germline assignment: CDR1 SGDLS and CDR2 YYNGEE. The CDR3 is CASSGRRTGPTVFSGANVLTF. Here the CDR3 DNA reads TGTGCCAGCAGCGGGAGACGGACAGGGCCAACTGTCTTCTCTGGGGCCAACGTCCTGACTTTC.

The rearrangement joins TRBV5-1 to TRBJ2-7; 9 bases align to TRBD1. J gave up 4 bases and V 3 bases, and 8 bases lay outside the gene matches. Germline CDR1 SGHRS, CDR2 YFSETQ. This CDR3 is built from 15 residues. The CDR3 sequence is CASSSTPGQGYEQYF. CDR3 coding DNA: TGCGCCAGCAGCTCGACGCCGGGACAGGGATACGAGCAGTACTTC. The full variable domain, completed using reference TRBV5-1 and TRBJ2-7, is KAGVTQTPRYLIKTRGQQVTLSCSPISGHRSVSWYQQTPGQGLQFLFEYFSETQRNKGNFPGRFSGRQFSNSRSEMNVSTLELGDSALYLCASSSTPGQGYEQYFGPGTRLTVT.

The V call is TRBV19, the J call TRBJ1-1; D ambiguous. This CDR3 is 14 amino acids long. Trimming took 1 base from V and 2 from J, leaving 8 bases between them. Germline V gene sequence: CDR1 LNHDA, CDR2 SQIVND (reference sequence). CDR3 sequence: CASSIGQENTEAFF. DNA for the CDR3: TGTGCCAGTAGTATAGGGCAGGAAAACACTGAAGCTTTCTTT.

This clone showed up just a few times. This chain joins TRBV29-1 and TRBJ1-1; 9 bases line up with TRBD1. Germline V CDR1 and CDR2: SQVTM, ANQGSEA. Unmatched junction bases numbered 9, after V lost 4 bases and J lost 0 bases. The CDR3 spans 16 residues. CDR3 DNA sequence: TGCAGCGTTGCTAATACAGGGGGCAACATGAACACTGAAGCTTTCTTT. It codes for CSVANTGGNMNTEAFF.

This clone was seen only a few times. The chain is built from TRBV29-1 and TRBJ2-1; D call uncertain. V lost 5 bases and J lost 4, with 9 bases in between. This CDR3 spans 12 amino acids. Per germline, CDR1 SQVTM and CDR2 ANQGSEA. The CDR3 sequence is CSVSDGYNEQFF. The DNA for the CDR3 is TGCAGCGTTTCCGACGGATACAATGAGCAGTTCTTC.

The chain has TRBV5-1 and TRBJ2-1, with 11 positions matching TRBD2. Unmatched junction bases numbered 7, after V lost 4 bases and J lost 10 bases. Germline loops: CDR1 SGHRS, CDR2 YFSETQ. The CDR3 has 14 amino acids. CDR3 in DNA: TGCGCCAGCAGCCCGGGACTAGCGGACGGGGAGCAGTTCTTC. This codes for CASSPGLADGEQFF.

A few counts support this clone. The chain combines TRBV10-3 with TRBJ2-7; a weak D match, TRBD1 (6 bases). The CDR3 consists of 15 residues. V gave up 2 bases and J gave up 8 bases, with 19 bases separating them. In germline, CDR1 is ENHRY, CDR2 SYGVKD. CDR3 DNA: TGTGCCATCAGTGAGCCGGACAGATACAATAACCAGCAGTACTTC. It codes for CAISEPDRYNNQQYF.